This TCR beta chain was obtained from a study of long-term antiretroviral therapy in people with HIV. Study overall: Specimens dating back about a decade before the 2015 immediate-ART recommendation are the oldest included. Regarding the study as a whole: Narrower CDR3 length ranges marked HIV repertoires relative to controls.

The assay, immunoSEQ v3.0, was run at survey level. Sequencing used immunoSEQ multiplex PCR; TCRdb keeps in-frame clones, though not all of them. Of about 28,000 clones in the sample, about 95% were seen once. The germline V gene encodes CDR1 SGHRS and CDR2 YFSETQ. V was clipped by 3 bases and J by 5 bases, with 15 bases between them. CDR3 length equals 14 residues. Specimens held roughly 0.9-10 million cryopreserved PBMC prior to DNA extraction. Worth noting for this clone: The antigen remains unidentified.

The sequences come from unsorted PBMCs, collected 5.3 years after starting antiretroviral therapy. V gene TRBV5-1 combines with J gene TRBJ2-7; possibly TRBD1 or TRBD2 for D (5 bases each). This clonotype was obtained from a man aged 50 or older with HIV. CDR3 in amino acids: CASSSTGPADEQYF. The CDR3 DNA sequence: TGCGCCAGCAGCTCAACGGGACCGGCCGACGAGCAGTACTTC.